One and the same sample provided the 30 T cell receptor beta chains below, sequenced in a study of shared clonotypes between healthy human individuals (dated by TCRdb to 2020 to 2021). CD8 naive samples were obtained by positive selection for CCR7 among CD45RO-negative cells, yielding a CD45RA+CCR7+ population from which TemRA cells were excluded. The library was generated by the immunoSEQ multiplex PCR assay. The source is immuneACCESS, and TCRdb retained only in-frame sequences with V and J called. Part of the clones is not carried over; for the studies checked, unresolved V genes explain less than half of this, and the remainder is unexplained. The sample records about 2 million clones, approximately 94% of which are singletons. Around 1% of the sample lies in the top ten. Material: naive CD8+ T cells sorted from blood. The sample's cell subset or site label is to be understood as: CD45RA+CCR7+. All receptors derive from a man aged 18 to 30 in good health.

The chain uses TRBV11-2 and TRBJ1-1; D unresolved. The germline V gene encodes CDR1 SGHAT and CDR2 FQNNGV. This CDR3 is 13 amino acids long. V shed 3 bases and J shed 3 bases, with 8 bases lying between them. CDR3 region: CASSLRVDTEAFF. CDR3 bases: TGTGCCAGCAGCTTGAGGGTCGACACTGAAGCTTTCTTT.

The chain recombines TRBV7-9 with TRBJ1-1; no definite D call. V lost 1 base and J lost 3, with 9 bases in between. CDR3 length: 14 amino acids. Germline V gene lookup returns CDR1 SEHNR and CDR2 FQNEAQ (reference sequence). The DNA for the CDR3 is TGTGCCAGCAGCTTAGGGTCGGCATACACTGAAGCTTTCTTT. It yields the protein CASSLGSAYTEAFF.

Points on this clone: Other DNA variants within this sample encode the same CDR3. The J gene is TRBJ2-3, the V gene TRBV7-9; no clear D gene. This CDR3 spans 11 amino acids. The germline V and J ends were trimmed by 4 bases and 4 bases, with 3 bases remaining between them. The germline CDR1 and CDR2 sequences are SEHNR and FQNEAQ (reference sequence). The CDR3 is CASSSADTQYF. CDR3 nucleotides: TGTGCCAGCAGCTCCGCAGATACGCAGTATTTT.

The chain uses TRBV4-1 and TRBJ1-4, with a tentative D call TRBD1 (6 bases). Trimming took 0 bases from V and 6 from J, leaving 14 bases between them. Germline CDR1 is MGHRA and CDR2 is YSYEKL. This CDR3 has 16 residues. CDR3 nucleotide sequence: TGCGCCAGCAGCCAAGACCCCCCGGGGGCGGATGAAAAACTGTTTTTT. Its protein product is CASSQDPPGADEKLFF.

The CDR3 DNA is TGTGCCAGCAGTTACTCACAGGGGGCGAGGACCGGGGAGCTGTTTTTT. Protein product: CASSYSQGARTGELFF. V usage is TRBV6-5 and J usage is TRBJ2-2; TRBD1 agrees at 9 bases. The CDR3 extends over 16 amino acids. With 0 bases clipped from V and 5 bases from J, the junction kept 4 bases outside the gene matches. Germline V gives CDR1 MNHEY, CDR2 SVGAGI.

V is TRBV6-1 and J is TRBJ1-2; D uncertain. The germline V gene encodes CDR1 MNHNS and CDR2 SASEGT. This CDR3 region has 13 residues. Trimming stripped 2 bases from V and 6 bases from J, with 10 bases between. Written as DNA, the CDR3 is TGTGCCAGCAGTGAAATTTTCAGCAATGGCTACACCTTC. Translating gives CASSEIFSNGYTF.

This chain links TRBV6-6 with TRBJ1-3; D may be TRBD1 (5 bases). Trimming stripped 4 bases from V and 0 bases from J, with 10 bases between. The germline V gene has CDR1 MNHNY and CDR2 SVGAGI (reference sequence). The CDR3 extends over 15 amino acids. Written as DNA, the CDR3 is TGTGCCAGCAGTTGGGGGGAATTCTCTGGAAACACCATATATTTT. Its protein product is CASSWGEFSGNTIYF.

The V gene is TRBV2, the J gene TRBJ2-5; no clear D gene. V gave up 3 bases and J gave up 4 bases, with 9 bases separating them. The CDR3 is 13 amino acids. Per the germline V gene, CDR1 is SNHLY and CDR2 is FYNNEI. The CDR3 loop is CASSDFWAETQYF. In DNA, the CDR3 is TGTGCCAGCAGTGATTTTTGGGCAGAGACCCAGTACTTC. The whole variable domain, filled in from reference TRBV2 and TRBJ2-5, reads EPEVTQTPSHQVTQMGQEVILRCVPISNHLYFYWYRQILGQKVEFLVSFYNNEISEKSEIFDDQFSVERPDGSNFTLKIRSTKLEDSAMYFCASSDFWAETQYFGPGTRLLVL.

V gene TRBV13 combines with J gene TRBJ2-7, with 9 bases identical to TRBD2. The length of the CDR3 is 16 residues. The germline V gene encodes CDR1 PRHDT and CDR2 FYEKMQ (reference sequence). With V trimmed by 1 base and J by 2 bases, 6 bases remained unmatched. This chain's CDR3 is CASSLAGAGGPYEQYF. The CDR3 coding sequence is TGTGCCAGCAGCTTAGCGGGGGCGGGAGGGCCCTACGAGCAGTACTTC.

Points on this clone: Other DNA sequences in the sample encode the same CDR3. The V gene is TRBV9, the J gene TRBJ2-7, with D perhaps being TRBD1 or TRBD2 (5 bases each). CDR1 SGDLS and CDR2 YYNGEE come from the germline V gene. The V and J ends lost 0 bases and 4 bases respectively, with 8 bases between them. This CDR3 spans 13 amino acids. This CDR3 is CASSVGEGYEQYF. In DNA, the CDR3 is TGTGCCAGCAGCGTAGGAGAGGGGTACGAGCAGTACTTC.

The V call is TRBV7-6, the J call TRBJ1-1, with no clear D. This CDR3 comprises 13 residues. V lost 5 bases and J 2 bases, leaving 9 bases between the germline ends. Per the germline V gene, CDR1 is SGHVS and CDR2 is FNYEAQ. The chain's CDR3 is CASSVRGNTEAFF. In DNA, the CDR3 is TGTGCCAGCAGCGTTCGCGGAAACACTGAAGCTTTCTTT.

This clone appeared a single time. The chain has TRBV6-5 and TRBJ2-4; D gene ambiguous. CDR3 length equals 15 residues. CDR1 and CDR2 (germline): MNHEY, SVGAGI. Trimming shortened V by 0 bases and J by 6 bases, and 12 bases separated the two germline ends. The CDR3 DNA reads TGTGCCAGCAGTTACTCGTCCGGACCCCTAAACATTCAGTACTTC. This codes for CASSYSSGPLNIQYF.

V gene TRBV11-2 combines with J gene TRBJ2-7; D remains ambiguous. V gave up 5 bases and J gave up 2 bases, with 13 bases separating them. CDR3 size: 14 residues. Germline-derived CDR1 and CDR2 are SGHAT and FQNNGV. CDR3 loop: CASSPRALAYEQYF. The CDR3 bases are TGTGCCAGCAGCCCCCGGGCTCTCGCCTACGAGCAGTACTTC.

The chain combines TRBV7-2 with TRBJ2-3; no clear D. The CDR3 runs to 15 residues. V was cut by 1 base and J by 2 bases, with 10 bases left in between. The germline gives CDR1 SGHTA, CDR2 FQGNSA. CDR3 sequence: CASSLGGFITDTQYF. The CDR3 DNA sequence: TGTGCCAGCAGCTTAGGAGGTTTCATCACAGATACGCAGTATTTT.

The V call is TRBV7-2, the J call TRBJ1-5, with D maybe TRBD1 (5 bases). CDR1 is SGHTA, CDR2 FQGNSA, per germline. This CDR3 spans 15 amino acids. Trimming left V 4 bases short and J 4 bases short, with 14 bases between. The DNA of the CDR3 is TGTGCCAGCAGCTGGTTTATGGGGGGAAATCAGCCCCAGCATTTT. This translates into CASSWFMGGNQPQHF. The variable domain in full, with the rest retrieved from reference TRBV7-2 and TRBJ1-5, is GAGVSQSPSNKVTEKGKDVELRCDPISGHTALYWYRQSLGQGLEFLIYFQGNSAPDKSGLPSDRFSAERTGGSVSTLTIQRTQQEDSAVYLCASSWFMGGNQPQHFGDGTRLSIL.

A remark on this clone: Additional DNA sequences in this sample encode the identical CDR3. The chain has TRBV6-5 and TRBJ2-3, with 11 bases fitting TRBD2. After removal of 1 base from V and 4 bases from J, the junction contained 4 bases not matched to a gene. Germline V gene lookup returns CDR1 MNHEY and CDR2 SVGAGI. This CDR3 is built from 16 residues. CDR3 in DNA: TGTGCCAGCAGTTACTTACTAGCGGGGGAGGCAGATACGCAGTATTTT. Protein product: CASSYLLAGEADTQYF.

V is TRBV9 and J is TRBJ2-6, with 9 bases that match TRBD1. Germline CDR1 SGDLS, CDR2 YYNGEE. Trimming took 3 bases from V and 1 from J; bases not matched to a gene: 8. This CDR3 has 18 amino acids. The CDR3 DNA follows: TGTGCCAGCAGCGGGACAGGGGCGGAGACTTCTGGGGCCAACGTCCTGACTTTC. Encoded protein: CASSGTGAETSGANVLTF.

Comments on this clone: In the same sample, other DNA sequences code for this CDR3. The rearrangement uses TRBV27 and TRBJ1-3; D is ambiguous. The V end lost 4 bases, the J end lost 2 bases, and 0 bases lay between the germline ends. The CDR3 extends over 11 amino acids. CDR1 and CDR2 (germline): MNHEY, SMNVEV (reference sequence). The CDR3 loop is CASSSGNTIYF. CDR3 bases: TGTGCCAGCAGTTCTGGAAACACCATATATTTT.

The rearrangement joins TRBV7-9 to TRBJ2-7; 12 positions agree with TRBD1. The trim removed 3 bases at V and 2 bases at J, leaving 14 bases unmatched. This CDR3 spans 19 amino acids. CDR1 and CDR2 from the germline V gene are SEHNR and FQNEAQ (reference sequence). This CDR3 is CASSFSPGQGAQATYEQYF. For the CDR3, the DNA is TGTGCCAGCAGCTTTTCTCCGGGACAGGGGGCGCAGGCTACCTACGAGCAGTACTTC.

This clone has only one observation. As DNA, the CDR3 is TGTGCCAGCAGTTTCTCGCCAGGGGGCTACTACGAGCAGTACTTC. Its protein product is CASSFSPGGYYEQYF. V is TRBV27 and J is TRBJ2-7; 8 bases are shared with TRBD1. V lost 3 bases and J lost 3; bases outside the gene matches: 7. The CDR3 runs 15 residues. The germline V gene has CDR1 MNHEY and CDR2 SMNVEV (reference sequence).

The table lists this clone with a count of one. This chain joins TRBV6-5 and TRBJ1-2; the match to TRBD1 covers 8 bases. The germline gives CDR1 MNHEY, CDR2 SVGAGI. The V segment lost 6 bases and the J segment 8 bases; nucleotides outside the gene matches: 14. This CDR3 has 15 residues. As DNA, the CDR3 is TGTGCCAGCAGCAGACAGGGGAATCCCTATGGAGGCTACACCTTC. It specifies CASSRQGNPYGGYTF.

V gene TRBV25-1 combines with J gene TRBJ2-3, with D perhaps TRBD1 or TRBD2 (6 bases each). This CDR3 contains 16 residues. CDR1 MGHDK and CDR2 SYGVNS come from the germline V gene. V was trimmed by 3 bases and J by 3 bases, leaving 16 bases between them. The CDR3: CASSETGAFGTDTQYF. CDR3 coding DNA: TGTGCCAGCAGTGAGACGGGGGCGTTCGGTACAGATACGCAGTATTTT.

The CDR3 DNA reads as TGTGCCAGTAGTAACTGGACAGGGTGGGGGAAAGAGACCCAGTACTTC. It encodes CASSNWTGWGKETQYF. The rearrangement joins TRBV19 to TRBJ2-5; 8 bases are shared with TRBD1. The germline gives CDR1 LNHDA, CDR2 SQIVND (reference sequence). With V trimmed by 4 bases and J by 3 bases, 10 bases remained unmatched. The CDR3 is 16 residues long.

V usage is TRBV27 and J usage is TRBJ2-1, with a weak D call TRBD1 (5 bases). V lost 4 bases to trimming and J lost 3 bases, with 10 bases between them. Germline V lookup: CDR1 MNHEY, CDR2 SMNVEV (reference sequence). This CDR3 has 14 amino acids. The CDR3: CASSSGLDYNEQFF. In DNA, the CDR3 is TGTGCCAGCAGTTCAGGGTTAGACTACAATGAGCAGTTCTTC.

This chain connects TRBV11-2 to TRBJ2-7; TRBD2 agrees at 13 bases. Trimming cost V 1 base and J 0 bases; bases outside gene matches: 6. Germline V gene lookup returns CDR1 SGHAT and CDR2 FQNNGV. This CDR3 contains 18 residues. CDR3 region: CASSLAGLAGAYSYEQYF. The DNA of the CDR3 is TGTGCCAGCAGCTTAGCAGGACTAGCGGGGGCGTACTCCTACGAGCAGTACTTC.

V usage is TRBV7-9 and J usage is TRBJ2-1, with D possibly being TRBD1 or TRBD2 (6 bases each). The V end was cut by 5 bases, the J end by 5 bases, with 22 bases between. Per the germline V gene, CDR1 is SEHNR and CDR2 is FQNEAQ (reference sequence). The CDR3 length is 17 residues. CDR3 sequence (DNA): TGTGCCAGCAGCCCTCCAACCGGGACTGGGGACAACAATGAGCAGTTCTTC. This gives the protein CASSPPTGTGDNNEQFF.

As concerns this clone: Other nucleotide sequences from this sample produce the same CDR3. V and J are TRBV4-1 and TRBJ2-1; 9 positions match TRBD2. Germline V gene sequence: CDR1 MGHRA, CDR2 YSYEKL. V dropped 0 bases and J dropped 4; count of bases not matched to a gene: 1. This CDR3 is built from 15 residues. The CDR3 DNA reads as TGCGCCAGCAGCCAAGAGGCGGGGGGGTACAATGAGCAGTTCTTC. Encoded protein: CASSQEAGGYNEQFF.

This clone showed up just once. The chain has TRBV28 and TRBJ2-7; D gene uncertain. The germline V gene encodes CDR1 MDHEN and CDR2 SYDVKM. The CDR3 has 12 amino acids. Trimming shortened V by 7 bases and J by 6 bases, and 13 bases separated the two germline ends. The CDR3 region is CASTQTALEQYF. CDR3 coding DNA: TGTGCCAGCACCCAAACAGCGCTCGAGCAGTACTTC.

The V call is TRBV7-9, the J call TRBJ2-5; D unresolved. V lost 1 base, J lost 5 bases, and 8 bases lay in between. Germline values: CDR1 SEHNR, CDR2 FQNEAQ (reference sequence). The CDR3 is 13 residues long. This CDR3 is CASSLGVVETQYF. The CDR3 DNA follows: TGTGCCAGCAGCTTAGGGGTTGTGGAGACCCAGTACTTC.

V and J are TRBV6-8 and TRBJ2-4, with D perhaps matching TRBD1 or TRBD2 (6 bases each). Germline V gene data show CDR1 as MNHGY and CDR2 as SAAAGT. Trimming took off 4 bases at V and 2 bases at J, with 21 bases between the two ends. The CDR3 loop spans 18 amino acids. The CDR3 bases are TGTGCCAGCAGTTGGCTTAAAGGGGGGCGTATGACCAAAAACATTCAGTACTTC. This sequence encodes CASSWLKGGRMTKNIQYF.